This T cell receptor beta chain was documented in a study of pediatric ulcerative colitis. Study results and caveats: Repertoires came from total lymphocyte DNA, so rare subsets like regulatory T cells may be missed.

The germline gives CDR1 SGHTA, CDR2 FQGNSA. This CDR3 comprises 16 residues. V trimming: 0 bases; J trimming: 7 bases; junction bases outside the gene matches: 11. The repertoire was sequenced with immunoSEQ multiplex PCR; TCRdb's copy has only in-frame clones and lacks some. This sample yields tens of thousands of clones, of which roughly nine tenths are seen a single time; 3% to 4.5% belongs to the top ten. Regarding this clone: The antigen is undetermined.

The specimen sequenced was blood. This TCR was sampled from a boy aged 5-17 years with severe ulcerative colitis. The chain joins TRBV7-2 to TRBJ2-5, with TRBD2 matching over 7 bases. CDR3 in amino acids: CASSLAGGSSRGTQYF. Here the CDR3 DNA reads TGTGCCAGCAGCTTAGCCGGCGGGAGCTCGAGGGGGACCCAGTACTTC.